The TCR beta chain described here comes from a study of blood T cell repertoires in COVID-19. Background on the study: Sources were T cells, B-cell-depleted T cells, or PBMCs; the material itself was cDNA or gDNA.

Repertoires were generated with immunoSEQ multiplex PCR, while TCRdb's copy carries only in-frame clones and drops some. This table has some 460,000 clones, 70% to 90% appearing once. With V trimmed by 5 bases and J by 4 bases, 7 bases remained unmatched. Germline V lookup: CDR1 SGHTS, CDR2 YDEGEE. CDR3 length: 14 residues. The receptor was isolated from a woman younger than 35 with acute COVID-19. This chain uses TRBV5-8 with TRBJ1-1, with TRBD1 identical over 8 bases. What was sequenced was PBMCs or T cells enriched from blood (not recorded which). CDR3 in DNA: TGTGCCAGCAGGAAGAGGACAGGGATCACTGAAGCTTTCTTT. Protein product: CASRKRTGITEAFF.